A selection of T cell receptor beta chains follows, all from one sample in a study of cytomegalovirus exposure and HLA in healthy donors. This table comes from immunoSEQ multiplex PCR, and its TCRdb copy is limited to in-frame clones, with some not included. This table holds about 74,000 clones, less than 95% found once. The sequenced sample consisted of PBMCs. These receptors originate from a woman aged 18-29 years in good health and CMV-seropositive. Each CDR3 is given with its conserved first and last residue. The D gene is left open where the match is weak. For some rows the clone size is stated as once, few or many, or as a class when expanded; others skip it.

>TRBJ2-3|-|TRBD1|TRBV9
TGTGCCAGCAGCGCGGCGGGGACAGGGGATCCCACAGATACGCAGTATTTT
CASSAAGTGDPTDTQYF
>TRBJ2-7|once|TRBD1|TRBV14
TGTGCCAGCAGCCAAGGACAGGGGGCCGGCTACGAGCAGTACTTC
CASSQGQGAGYEQYF
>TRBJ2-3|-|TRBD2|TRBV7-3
TGTGCCAGCAGCCCGGGGGGGATCACAGATACGCAGTATTTT
CASSPGGITDTQYF
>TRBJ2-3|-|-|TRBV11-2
TGTGCCAGCAGCTTAGGCTCGACAGAGGCAGATACGCAGTATTTT
CASSLGSTEADTQYF
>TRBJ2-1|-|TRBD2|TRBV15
TGTGCCACCAGCCCGCGGAGCGGGAGGGCCAGCAATGAGCAGTTCTTC
CATSPRSGRASNEQFF
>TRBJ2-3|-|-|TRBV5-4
TGTGCCAGCAGCTTGGCGGGGTCGCTCGCAGATACGCAGTATTTT
CASSLAGSLADTQYF
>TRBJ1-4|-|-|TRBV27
TGTGCCAGCAGTCGCCAGGGGTGGAAAAATGAAAAACTGTTTTTT
CASSRQGWKNEKLFF
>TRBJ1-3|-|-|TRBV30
TGTGCCTGGAATGCGGTTCGTGAAGGGGTCGGAAACACCATATATTTT
CAWNAVREGVGNTIYF
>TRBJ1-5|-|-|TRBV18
TGTGCCAGCTCACTCTCCTCCGGTTTAGGCAATCAGCCCCAGCATTTT
CASSLSSGLGNQPQHF
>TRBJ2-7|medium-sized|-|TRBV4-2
TGTGCCAGCAGCCAAGAAAGCGACTCTTCCTACGAGCAGTACTTC
CASSQESDSSYEQYF
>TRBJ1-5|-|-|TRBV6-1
TGTGCCAGCAGTGCGGAGGGAAATCAGCCCCAGCATTTT
CASSAEGNQPQHF
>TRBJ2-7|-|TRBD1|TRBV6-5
TGTGCCAGCAGTTACTCGTCGGGACAGGGGTCCTACGAGCAGTACTTC
CASSYSSGQGSYEQYF
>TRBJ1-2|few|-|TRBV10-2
TGCGCCAGCAGTGAGTCGACGGGGGGCTATGGCTACACCTTC
CASSESTGGYGYTF
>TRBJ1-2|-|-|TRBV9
TGTGCCAGCAGCGCCCACGACATGATTAATTTAGGTTACACCTTC
CASSAHDMINLGYTF
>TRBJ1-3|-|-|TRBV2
TGTGCCAGCAGTGTAAGGCAGGGACTATACTCTGGAAACACCATATATTTT
CASSVRQGLYSGNTIYF
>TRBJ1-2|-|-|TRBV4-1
TGCGCCAGCAGCCAAGTCAAACAAGGCTACACCTTC
CASSQVKQGYTF
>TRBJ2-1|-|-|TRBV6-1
TGTGCCAGCGGGTTGAAGGGGTTGGATGAGCAGTTCTTC
CASGLKGLDEQFF
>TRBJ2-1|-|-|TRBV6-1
TGTGCCAGCAAAGTGGCGGTAAACTCCTACAATGAGCAGTTCTTC
CASKVAVNSYNEQFF
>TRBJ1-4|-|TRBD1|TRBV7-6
TGTGCCAGCAGCTTAGCGCTCCCGGGACAGGGCGTTGAAAAACTGTTTTTT
CASSLALPGQGVEKLFF
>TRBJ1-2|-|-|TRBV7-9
TGTGCCAGCAGCTTCCAGATGAATGGCTACACCTTC
CASSFQMNGYTF
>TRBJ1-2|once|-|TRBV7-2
TGTGCCAGCAGCGACTTTCATTTGGGGGCGAATGGCTACACCTTC
CASSDFHLGANGYTF
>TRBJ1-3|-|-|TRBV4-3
TGCGCCAGCAGCCAAGACCGGGACTCTGGAAACACCATATATTTT
CASSQDRDSGNTIYF
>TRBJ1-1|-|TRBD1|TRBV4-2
TGTGCCAGCAGCCAAGATCAGGGGGCCTACACTGAAGCTTTCTTT
CASSQDQGAYTEAFF
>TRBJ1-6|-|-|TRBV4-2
TGTGCCAGCAGCCGGGGGCAAAATAATTCACCCCTCCACTTT
CASSRGQNNSPLHF
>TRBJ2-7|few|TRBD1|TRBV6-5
TGTGCCAGCAGTCGACAGGGGGCCGGCTACGAGCAGTACTTC
CASSRQGAGYEQYF
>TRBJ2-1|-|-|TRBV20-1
TGCAGTGCTCTACTAGGTAATGAGCAGTTCTTC
CSALLGNEQFF
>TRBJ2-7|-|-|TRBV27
TGTGCCAGCAGTTTAGTTGGAGCTCCGACGGGTGAGCAGTACTTC
CASSLVGAPTGEQYF
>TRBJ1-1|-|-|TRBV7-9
TGTGCCAGCAGCTTAGCGAAGGGGCCGAACACTGAAGCTTTCTTT
CASSLAKGPNTEAFF
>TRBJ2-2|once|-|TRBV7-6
TGTGCCAGCAGCCCCTACACCGGGGAGCTGTTTTTT
CASSPYTGELFF
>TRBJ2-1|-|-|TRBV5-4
TGTGCCAGCAGCTTGATGGGATCAGGGGTCGATGAGCAGTTCTTC
CASSLMGSGVDEQFF
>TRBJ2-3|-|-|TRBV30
TGTGCCTGGACATGGGGCAACACAGATACGCAGTATTTT
CAWTWGNTDTQYF
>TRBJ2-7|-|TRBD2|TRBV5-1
TGCGCCAGCAGCTCAGGGACTAGCGGCTACGAGCAGTACTTC
CASSSGTSGYEQYF
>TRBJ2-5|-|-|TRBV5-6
TGTGCCAGCAGCGAGGGAGTTCAAGAGACCCAGTACTTC
CASSEGVQETQYF
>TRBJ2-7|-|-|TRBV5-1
TGCGCCAGCAGCCTAAATGGACAGGGAGGGAACGAGCAGTACTTC
CASSLNGQGGNEQYF
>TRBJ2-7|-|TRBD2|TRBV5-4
TGTGCCAGCAGCCCCGGGACTAGTGTCTACGAGCAGTACTTC
CASSPGTSVYEQYF
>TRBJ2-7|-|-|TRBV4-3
TGCGCCAGCAGCCAAGGTTCCAGGGACTACGAGCAGTACTTC
CASSQGSRDYEQYF
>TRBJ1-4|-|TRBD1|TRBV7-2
TGTGCCAGCAGCCCTAGTCCGGGACAGGCCGCGGAAAAACTGTTTTTT
CASSPSPGQAAEKLFF
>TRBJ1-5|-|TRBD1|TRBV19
TGTGCCTCTCATAACGACGAGGGGGCGGATCAGCCCCAGCATTTT
CASHNDEGADQPQHF
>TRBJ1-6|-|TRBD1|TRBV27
TGTGCCAGCAGTCCGACAGGGATTTATAATTCACCCCTCCACTTT
CASSPTGIYNSPLHF
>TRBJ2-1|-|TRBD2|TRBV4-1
TGCGCCAGCAGCCTGGCGGGAGGGTCCTACAATGAGCAGTTCTTC
CASSLAGGSYNEQFF
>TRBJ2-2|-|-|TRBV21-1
TGTGCCAGCAGCACCCGTCGGGGGCGGGGGCCGTGGGGCACCGGGGAGCTGTTTTTT
CASSTRRGRGPWGTGELFF
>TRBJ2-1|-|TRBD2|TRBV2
TGTGCCAGCAGGTCGGGGGAGGTTGGCGGGAGCGGAAATGAGCAGTTCTTC
CASRSGEVGGSGNEQFF
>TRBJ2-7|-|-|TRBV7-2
TGTGCCAGCAGCCCCGTGACAGGCACCTACGAGCAGTACTTC
CASSPVTGTYEQYF
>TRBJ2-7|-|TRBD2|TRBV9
TGTGCCAGCAGCCCCGGAAGCGGGAGCTCCTACGAGCAGTACTTC
CASSPGSGSSYEQYF
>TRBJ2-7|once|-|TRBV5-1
TGCGCCAGCAGCTACCTAGGGGTCGAGCAGTACTTC
CASSYLGVEQYF
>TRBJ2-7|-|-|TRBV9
TGTGCCAGCAGCGTAGGACACTCCTACGAGCAGTACTTC
CASSVGHSYEQYF
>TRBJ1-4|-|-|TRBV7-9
TGTGCCAGCAGCCAAACCCACAGCCGAACTAATGAAAAACTGTTTTTT
CASSQTHSRTNEKLFF
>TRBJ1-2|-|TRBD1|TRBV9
TGTGCCAGCAGTCGGGACAGCCTGGATGGCTACACCTTC
CASSRDSLDGYTF
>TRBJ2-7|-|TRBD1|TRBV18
TGTGCCAGCTCGTCGTCAGGGGGCCCATCCTACGAGCAGTACTTC
CASSSSGGPSYEQYF
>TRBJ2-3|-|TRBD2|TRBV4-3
TGCGCCAGCAGCCCCAGGACTAGCGGGGACGCGGTAGATACGCAGTATTTT
CASSPRTSGDAVDTQYF